This passage covers 25 T cell receptor beta chains from one sample sequenced in a study of T cells in Graves' hyperthyroidism and ophthalmopathy. RNA transcripts were the template for amplifying TCR beta CDR3 regions. HTBI primers were the set used in a first-round RT-PCR of the TCR CDR3. In TCRdb, the multiplex PCR reads were re-called with MiXCR into one record per CDR3 protein. Of hundreds of thousands of distinct CDR3 sequences in the sample, around 20% were seen once. Sequencing was carried out using blood. The receptors derive from a woman between 45 and 65 years old with Graves' hyperthyroidism that later progressed to Graves' ophthalmopathy.

This clonotype was seen repeatedly, ten times or more. The chain employs TRBV11-1 and TRBJ1-6; D is uncertain. Germline values: CDR1 SGHAT, CDR2 FQDESV (reference sequence). V lost 3 bases and J 6 bases, leaving 9 bases between the germline ends. The CDR3 spans 14 residues. The CDR3 region is CASSLRGANSPLHF. Written as DNA, the CDR3 is TGTGCCAGCAGCTTGAGAGGTGCTAATTCACCCCTCCACTTT. The full variable domain, in which reference TRBV11-1 and TRBJ1-6 provide the parts outside the CDR3, is EAEVAQSPRYKITEKSQAVAFWCDPISGHATLYWYRQILGQGPELLVQFQDESVVDDSQLPKDRFSAERLKGVDSTLKIQPAELGDSAMYLCASSLRGANSPLHFGNGTRLTVT.

This clonotype was counted between two and nine times. The genes are TRBV19 and TRBJ1-5; 8 nucleotides line up with TRBD1. Losses at the gene ends were 3 bases for V and 2 bases for J; bases not matched to a gene: 6. Germline CDR1 LNHDA, CDR2 SQIVND (reference sequence). The CDR3 loop spans 16 amino acids. CDR3 coding DNA: TGTGCCAGTAGTATTCCGTCAGGGGGCGGCAATCAGCCCCAGCATTTT. Its protein product is CASSIPSGGGNQPQHF.

This clonotype was observed a handful of times. A read error may produce the germline difference seen at one junction end. The V and J genes are TRBV11-2 and TRBJ2-1, with D perhaps TRBD1 or TRBD2 (5 bases each). Germline CDR1 SGHAT, CDR2 FQNNGV. This CDR3 region has 15 residues. The CDR3 region is CVSSRGTDSYNEQFF. The CDR3 DNA reads TGTGTCAGCAGCCGAGGGACGGACTCCTACAATGAGCAGTTCTTC.

Many counts were recorded for this clonotype. The chain is built from TRBV5-1 and TRBJ2-7, with D maybe TRBD2 (5 bases). This CDR3 has 14 residues. Germline CDR1 SGHRS, CDR2 YFSETQ. V shed 4 bases and J shed 1 base, with 12 bases lying between them. The CDR3 is CASSILDESYEQYF. The CDR3 bases are TGCGCCAGCAGCATACTAGATGAGTCCTACGAGCAGTACTTC.

This clonotype occurred a few times. This rearrangement joins TRBV6-1 to TRBJ2-2, with D possibly being TRBD2 (5 bases). Germline V gives CDR1 MNHNS, CDR2 SASEGT. Deletions cut 6 bases from V and 3 bases from J, with 17 bases between. The CDR3 covers 16 residues. CDR3 amino acids: CASSPVHGRDTGELFF. The CDR3, as DNA: TGTGCCAGCAGCCCCGTCCACGGGCGGGACACCGGGGAGCTGTTTTTT.

Points on this clonotype: This could be a read error, since a much larger clone is one nucleotide away. V usage is TRBV13 and J usage is TRBJ2-1; D could derive from TRBD1 or TRBD2 (6 bases each). The V end was cut by 5 bases, the J end by 3 bases, with 11 bases between. The CDR3 is 14 residues long. Germline lookup yields CDR1 PRHDT and CDR2 FYEKMQ (reference sequence). In DNA, the CDR3 is TGTGCCAGCAGCCCCGGGGGCTTCTACAATGAGCAGTTCTTC. Amino acid sequence: CASSPGGFYNEQFF.

This clonotype has at least ten counts. This chain links TRBV6-2 or TRBV6-3 with TRBJ1-5, with 10 bases identical to TRBD1. This CDR3 region has 16 residues. V shed 2 bases, J shed 6 bases, and the junction held 7 bases outside the gene matches. Germline values: CDR1 MNHEY, CDR2 SVGEGT. CDR3 amino acids: CASSYPPGQGPQPQHF. The CDR3 DNA reads as TGTGCCAGCAGTTACCCGCCGGGACAGGGGCCTCAGCCCCAGCATTTT.

This clonotype was observed at least ten times. The rearrangement joins TRBV3-1 to TRBJ1-1, with 8 nucleotides matching TRBD1. The V gene's germline CDR1 is LGHDT and CDR2 YNNKEL (reference sequence). CDR3 length: 12 residues. With V trimmed by 8 bases and J by 6 bases, 5 bases remained unmatched. For the CDR3, the DNA is TGTGCCAGCGGGGACAGGAAGGCTGAAGCTTTCTTT. Protein: CASGDRKAEAFF. Full variable domain (outside the CDR3, taken from reference TRBV3-1 and TRBJ1-1): DTAVSQTPKYLVTQMGNDKSIKCEQNLGHDTMYWYKQDSKKFLKIMFSYNNKELIINETVPNRFSPKSPDKAHLNLHINSLELGDSAVYFCASGDRKAEAFFGQGTRLTVV.

The sample holds many counts of this clonotype. The chain recombines TRBV11-2 with TRBJ1-6; 8 bases map to TRBD1. Trimming removed 5 bases from V and 9 bases from J; junction bases left unmatched: 6. Per germline, CDR1 SGHAT and CDR2 FQNNGV. CDR3 size: 14 residues. CDR3: CASSGRTGFSPLHF. In nucleotides, the CDR3 is TGTGCCAGCAGCGGGCGGACAGGGTTTTCACCCCTCCACTTT.

This clonotype has only a few counts. The V call is TRBV6-1, the J call TRBJ2-5; 9 bases line up with TRBD1. The CDR3 has 15 amino acids. Per the germline V gene, CDR1 is MNHNS and CDR2 is SASEGT. With 6 bases clipped from V and 3 bases from J, the junction kept 8 bases outside the gene matches. The CDR3 sequence is CASRAPGQGEETQYF. DNA for the CDR3: TGTGCCAGCAGGGCACCGGGACAGGGAGAAGAGACCCAGTACTTC.

This chain connects TRBV4-1 to TRBJ1-2, with D possibly being TRBD1 (6 bases). Trimming removed 1 base at V and 0 bases at J, with 12 bases between. Germline-derived CDR1 and CDR2 are MGHRA and YSYEKL. The CDR3 runs 16 residues. The CDR3 loop is CASSQGLTGPNYGYTF. The DNA for the CDR3 is TGCGCCAGCAGCCAAGGCTTGACAGGACCTAACTATGGCTACACCTTC.

The table lists this clonotype with many counts. The chain is built from TRBV6-1 and TRBJ2-1; TRBD2 matches at 8 bases. In germline, CDR1 is MNHNS, CDR2 SASEGT. The length of the CDR3 is 15 residues. After removal of 6 bases from V and 2 bases from J, the junction contained 6 bases not matched to a gene. CDR3: CASRLTSEPYNEQFF. In DNA form, the CDR3 reads TGTGCCAGCAGACTGACTAGCGAACCCTACAATGAGCAGTTCTTC.

This clonotype was found a few times. One end of the junction is discordant with germline, which a read error may explain. The rearrangement uses TRBV20-1 and TRBJ2-6; TRBD2 matches 7 bases. Germline-derived CDR1 and CDR2 are DFQATT and SNEGSKA (reference sequence). CDR3 length: 11 amino acids. The chain's CDR3 is CSARGDNVLTF. The DNA for the CDR3 is TGCAGTGCTCGGGGGGACAACGTCCTGACTTTC.

This clonotype was recorded once. The rearrangement uses TRBV2 and TRBJ2-5; 9 bases map to TRBD1. The CDR3 loop spans 17 amino acids. The V gene's germline CDR1 is SNHLY and CDR2 FYNNEI. J gave up 5 bases and V 2 bases, and 12 bases lay outside the gene matches. The CDR3: CASSESNSGQGVETQYF. The DNA of the CDR3 is TGTGCCAGCAGTGAATCCAACTCGGGACAGGGTGTCGAGACCCAGTACTTC.

This clonotype was seen ten or more times. The rearrangement joins TRBV7-6 to TRBJ1-1; 7 bases map to TRBD1. The CDR3 consists of 15 residues. J lost 0 bases, V lost 5 bases, and 6 bases had no gene match. Germline CDR1 is SGHVS and CDR2 is FNYEAQ. The CDR3: CASSILQGMNTEAFF. CDR3 sequence (DNA): TGTGCCAGCAGCATACTACAGGGGATGAACACTGAAGCTTTCTTT.

This clonotype has only a few counts. The chain carries TRBV2 and TRBJ1-5; D not resolved. Trimming shortened V by 1 base and J by 5 bases, and 18 bases separated the two germline ends. The CDR3 covers 17 residues. Germline V gene sequence: CDR1 SNHLY, CDR2 FYNNEI. The CDR3 DNA is TGTGCCAGCAGTGAAGGTCATCCGCTCTATGATGATCAGCCCCAGCATTTT. Encoded protein: CASSEGHPLYDDQPQHF.

The rearrangement joins TRBV7-9 to TRBJ2-2; 8 bases line up with TRBD1. The CDR3 spans 16 residues. The germline gives CDR1 SEHNR, CDR2 FQNEAQ (reference sequence). J gave up 4 bases and V 0 bases, and 4 bases lay outside the gene matches. Written as DNA, the CDR3 is TGTGCCAGCAGCTTAGCGGCAGGGGGCATCACCGGGGAGCTGTTTTTT. Residues: CASSLAAGGITGELFF.

This clonotype was counted only a few times. The rearrangement joins TRBV5-1 to TRBJ2-1, with no clear D. Trimming removed 0 bases from V and 3 bases from J, with 10 bases in between. The CDR3 sequence is 15 residues long. Looked up from germline, CDR1 is SGHRS and CDR2 is YFSETQ. CDR3 nucleotide sequence: TGCGCCAGCAGCTTGGATGAAACGGACTACAATGAGCAGTTCTTC. This sequence encodes CASSLDETDYNEQFF.

There are a few counts of this clonotype. The chain has TRBV7-9 and TRBJ1-1; 7 bases are shared with TRBD1. Germline CDR1 is SEHNR and CDR2 is FQNEAQ (reference sequence). The CDR3 is 17 amino acids. V was pared by 2 bases and J by 0 bases, with 9 bases of the junction left unmatched. CDR3 sequence: CASSLRGTALMNTEAFF. The CDR3 nucleotides are TGTGCCAGCAGCTTAAGGGGGACAGCCCTCATGAACACTGAAGCTTTCTTT.

V gene TRBV20-1 combines with J gene TRBJ1-1, with D perhaps matching TRBD1 (5 bases). Germline CDR1 reads DFQATT; CDR2 reads SNEGSKA (reference sequence). The CDR3 length is 17 residues. Deletions cut 6 bases from V and 5 bases from J, with 28 bases between. DNA of the CDR3: TGCAGTGCCCTAAATCCCTCGAGGCAGGGAGGGAGGACTGAAGCTTTCTTT. Translation: CSALNPSRQGGRTEAFF.

The rearrangement links TRBV27 to TRBJ2-3; D may be TRBD1 (5 bases). There are 14 residues in the CDR3. Germline CDR1 reads MNHEY; CDR2 reads SMNVEV (reference sequence). The germline V and J ends were trimmed by 3 bases and 4 bases, with 11 bases remaining between them. CDR3 nucleotides: TGTGCCAGCAGTTTGCAGGGTCGGGCAGATACGCAGTATTTT. Translated: CASSLQGRADTQYF.

This clonotype was counted between two and nine times. The chain has TRBV4-1 and TRBJ1-6; no definite D call. CDR3 length: 18 amino acids. Trimming removed 1 base at V and 0 bases at J, with 13 bases between. Germline V CDR1 and CDR2: MGHRA, YSYEKL. DNA for the CDR3: TGCGCCAGCAGCCAAGGGAGACTCGCGAGCTCCTATAATTCACCCCTCCACTTT. It translates to CASSQGRLASSYNSPLHF.

In its sample, this clonotype was seen many times. The V and J genes are TRBV10-3 and TRBJ2-1; D unclear. From germline, CDR1 is ENHRY and CDR2 SYGVKD. The CDR3 has 15 amino acids. The ends were cut back, 6 bases at V and 5 bases at J, with 17 bases in the middle. The CDR3 is CAISRAETLHNEQFF. The CDR3 bases are TGTGCCATCAGCCGGGCCGAGACGTTACACAATGAGCAGTTCTTC.

This clonotype was seen ten or more times. The chain links TRBV7-9 to TRBJ2-1; D is unclear. CDR1 is SEHNR and CDR2 is FQNEAQ in the germline V gene (reference sequence). The CDR3 contains 13 residues. Deletions cut 4 bases from V and 8 bases from J, with 12 bases between. This chain's CDR3 is CASSSVSSYEQFF. For the CDR3, the DNA is TGTGCCAGCAGCTCGGTCAGTTCCTATGAGCAGTTCTTC.

This clonotype was counted many times. The chain employs TRBV5-1 and TRBJ1-2; 9 nucleotides line up with TRBD1. With V trimmed by 4 bases and J by 2 bases, 3 bases remained unmatched. This CDR3 comprises 14 residues. CDR1 SGHRS and CDR2 YFSETQ come from the germline V gene. The CDR3: CASSRGQGNYGYTF. The DNA of the CDR3 is TGCGCCAGCAGCAGAGGACAGGGGAACTATGGCTACACCTTC.